This entry describes one T cell receptor (beta chain). This clonotype has more than one count but fewer than ten. The antigen it binds to is not known. Per-nucleotide qualities are absent, and no much larger clonotype sits a single base away. The sample was run on an Illumina MiSeq. TCRdb reprocessing: public reads trimmed at Q25 with fastp, clones called with MiXCR, in-frame beta chains kept. Each record represents a unique CDR3 protein, reported with the most common genes and DNA among its rows. The sample includes 88,000 or so distinct CDR3 sequences, with around 30% observed a single time. Together, the top ten hold 2% to 2.5% of the sample. From a lookup of the germline V gene, CDR1 and CDR2 are SGHTA and FQGNSA. Trimming takes 6 bases from V and 9 bases from J, and the germline ends sit 15 bases apart. The CDR3 contains 13 residues, cysteine and phenylalanine counted. The kept DNA is CDR3 alone, 39 bases in frame from the first base.

This record comes from a study of type 1 regulatory T cells (dated by TCRdb to about 2021). Describing the broader study: An in vitro protocol by which a Tr1-enriched, alloantigen-specific CD4 T cell product named T-allo10 was generated was characterized in the study. T-allo10 was under clinical evaluation in patients with hematological malignancies receiving allogeneic hematopoietic stem cell transplantation.

This sequence uses TRBV7-2 and TRBJ1-3; the D gene identity is not certain. The source is a human donor in good health. The sequenced sample consisted of CD4+ T cells, either the whole sample or a sorted fraction (not recorded which). DNA sequence: TGTGCCAGCAGTCCAGGCCGATTCGGCACCATATATTTT. This sequence encodes CASSPGRFGTIYF. This CDR3, with the reference TRBV7-2 and TRBJ1-3 proteins standing in past its ends, gives the full variable domain GAGVSQSPSNKVTEKGKDVELRCDPISGHTALYWYRQSLGQGLEFLIYFQGNSAPDKSGLPSDRFSAERTGGSVSTLTIQRTQQEDSAVYLCASSPGRFGTIYFGEGSWLTVV.